This T cell receptor (beta chain) was documented in a study of OX40 agonist ivuxolimab in advanced cancers. Background on the whole study: Ivuxolimab, which targeted the costimulatory receptor OX40 (CD134), was an agonistic, fully human IgG2 monoclonal antibody. Intravenous ivuxolimab was administered to patients every 2 weeks at six dose levels: 0.01, 0.1, 0.3, 1.5, 3 and 10 mg/kg. Among the roughly 52 dose-escalation patients, about 20 had hepatocellular carcinoma, roughly 15 melanoma, 9 renal cell carcinoma and 9 head and neck cancer. The dose-escalation cohort was approximately 83% male with a mean age of around 64 years, ranging from 23 to 79. Patients were allowed to have had prior anti-PD-1, anti-PD-L1 or anti-CTLA-4 therapy, and 30% to 50% of the dose-escalation patients had previously received checkpoint inhibitors. Partial responses occurred in three dose-escalation patients: two with cutaneous melanoma and one with hepatocellular carcinoma. The point of sequencing TCRbeta in the periphery was to test whether ivuxolimab changed TCR sequence diversity and drove clonal T-cell expansion. The paper describes the monotherapy dose-escalation part (N = 52 patients) of the phase I trial of ivuxolimab.

What the study reported, not specific to this receptor: On average, CD8+ T cells showed more expanded clones than CD4+ T cells after ivuxolimab. In partial responders in the 0.1-3.0 mg/kg groups, normalized peripheral clonal expansion was found to be among the lowest, especially among CD8+ T cells. Clonal expansion of both CD4+ and CD8+ blood T cells was observed from baseline to week 6 at doses 0.1 to 3.0 mg/kg. Which antigens the clonally expanded peripheral T cells were specific for was not determined. Low levels of normalized T-cell clonal expansion were also seen in some patients who did not respond.

The trial excluded patients who had a history of autoimmune disease or were on systemic immunosuppression. Peripheral blood for TCR sequencing was collected from all dose cohorts at baseline, on cycle 4 day 1, and on cycle 7 day 1. Samples came from an open-label, multicenter, first-in-human phase I dose-escalation trial of ivuxolimab. Adults with locally advanced or metastatic head and neck squamous cell, hepatocellular, melanoma or renal cell carcinoma were enrolled in the trial. Before TCR sequencing, CD4+ T cells and CD8+ T cells from peripheral blood were sorted into separate populations. The CDR3 runs 14 residues from the cysteine to the phenylalanine. Only the CDR3 portion is preserved as DNA: 42 bases, with reading frame beginning at the first base. Looking up the germline V gene yields CDR1 SQVTM and CDR2 ANQGSEA. V is cut by 6 bases and J by 0 bases, and the space between the germline ends is 12 bases.

Genomic DNA was extracted from sorted cells for sequencing of the TCRbeta CDR3 region. TCRbeta CDR3 regions were sequenced using the immunoSEQ Assay. TCRdb holds this immuneACCESS table with in-frame rearrangements only. Some clones are missing; in checked studies, unresolved V genes explain under half, and the rest has no known cause. Here the sample has 65,000 to 95,000 clones; more than 70% occur a single time. Of the sample, around 2.1% is held by the ten largest clones. There are many counts of this clone. No cognate antigen has been identified for it. No base qualities exist here, and no much larger clone lies one base off it.

The sequence is built from TRBV29-1 and TRBJ1-5; confidence is insufficient to name the D gene. The sample consisted of CD4+ or CD8+ T cells sorted from blood, taken in a trial of the OX40 agonist ivuxolimab. The TCR comes from an adult with an advanced solid tumor such as melanoma, head and neck, liver or kidney cancer. CDR3 protein: CSVAHGISNQPQHF. The nucleotide sequence reads TGCAGCGTCGCTCACGGAATTAGCAATCAGCCCCAGCATTTT.